This T cell receptor beta chain stems from a study of T cell clusters in autoimmune cytopenias. CDR1 and CDR2 from the germline V gene are ENHRY and SYGVKD. The CDR3 length is 13 residues. Measured by frequency, this clonotype is medium-sized. Each sample's input was 200 to 300 ng genomic DNA, 38,000 or so genome equivalents. TRB rearrangements were amplified by touch-down multiplex PCR with mixed TRB-A/B primers. TCRdb reworked the multiplex PCR reads into one entry per CDR3 protein, no DNA. This table lists some 7,200 distinct CDR3 sequences. Sequencing was done on a sample of peripheral blood. The TCR was taken from a human donor with an autoimmune cytopenia or autoimmune hepatitis (not recorded which). The rearrangement links TRBV10-3 to TRBJ1-2; TCRdb's D call, TRBD1, is unchecked because there is no DNA. CDR3: CATLPGQGYGYTF.